This TCR beta chain was sequenced during a study of T cells in Graves' hyperthyroidism and ophthalmopathy. The wider study: Upon initial diagnosis and before any treatment, peripheral blood was collected.

The sample holds many counts of this clonotype. As yet, its antigen is unknown. Study-level points and caveats: Clonotypes that were expanded in thyroid above 0.001 mostly appeared in blood too.

Exclusion criteria comprised uncontrolled infection, other autoimmune disease, pregnancy or lactation. First hyperthyroidism diagnosis is when the blood sample was obtained, before any ophthalmopathy symptoms. RNA transcripts yielded amplified TCR beta CDR3 regions. The HTBI set primed first-round TCR CDR3 RT-PCR. TCRdb called the multiplex PCR reads again in MiXCR, with one record for every CDR3 protein. Of around 300,000 distinct CDR3 sequences in the sample, about an eighth were seen once. This receptor was taken from a woman in her twenties or thirties with Graves' hyperthyroidism that later progressed to Graves' ophthalmopathy. Source material: blood.

The CDR3 DNA reads as TGTGCCAGCAGCATTAAGGACAGGGAGGGGTTGGGAGCTTTCTTT. Protein: CASSIKDREGLGAFF. J is TRBJ1-1 and V is TRBV27, with 8 bases identical to TRBD1. CDR1 MNHEY and CDR2 SMNVEV come from the germline V gene (reference sequence). The CDR3 spans 15 residues. Losses at the gene ends were 6 bases for V and 10 bases for J; bases not matched to a gene: 16.